What follows are 14 T cell receptor beta chains derived from one specimen sequenced in a study of cytomegalovirus exposure and HLA in healthy donors. PCR employed 60 Vbeta and 13 Jbeta primers. The assay was immunoSEQ multiplex PCR, and TCRdb's table has in-frame clones only and misses some. The sample contains more than 60,000 clones, roughly 82% of which appear only once. Input material: PBMCs. The receptors come from a man in his 70s in good health and CMV-seropositive.

The chain recombines TRBV7-9 with TRBJ1-4; 9 nucleotides align to TRBD1. This CDR3 comprises 14 residues. Germline CDR1 reads SEHNR; CDR2 reads FQNEAQ (reference sequence). The V gene end was trimmed by 4 bases and the J gene end by 8 bases; junction bases not matched to a gene: 5. In DNA, the CDR3 is TGTGCCAGCAGCTCACAGGGGGCTGGCGAAAAACTGTTTTTT. This translates into CASSSQGAGEKLFF.

Concerning this clone: One junction end does not reproduce the germline sequence, and a read error may be involved. The V gene is TRBV7-7, the J gene TRBJ2-3, with TRBD1 identical over 8 bases. CDR1 is SSHAT, CDR2 FNYEAQ, per germline (reference sequence). The CDR3 is made up of 14 amino acids. CDR3 region: CASSLQGGTDTQYF. The CDR3 region has the DNA TGTGCTAGCAGTCTACAGGGGGGCACAGATACGCAGTATTTT.

V is TRBV6-5 and J is TRBJ2-5; D possibly corresponds to TRBD2 (6 bases). The J call may be faulty, since TRBJ2-7 better matches the DNA end. The CDR3 consists of 14 residues. Germline assignment: CDR1 MNHEY and CDR2 SVGAGI. CDR3 nucleotide sequence: TGTGCCAGCAGTTACGGGACTGATCACTACGAGCAGTACTTC. Translated, it gives CASSYGTDHYEQYF.

There are a few counts of this clone. The gene calls are TRBV7-9 and TRBJ2-5; D uncertain. V lost 0 bases and J 7 bases, leaving 15 bases between the germline ends. The CDR3 is 15 residues long. The germline CDR1 and CDR2 sequences are SEHNR and FQNEAQ (reference sequence). CDR3 coding DNA: TGTGCCAGCAGCTTAGCTATGGGTAGCCTGGCGACCCAGTACTTC. It translates to CASSLAMGSLATQYF.

V usage is TRBV10-3 and J usage is TRBJ2-5, with D perhaps matching TRBD1 (6 bases). CDR1 is ENHRY and CDR2 is SYGVKD in the germline V gene. V lost 0 bases and J lost 5, with 13 bases in between. The CDR3 covers 15 residues. DNA of the CDR3: TGTGCCATCAGTGAGTCCGGGACACTAGGGGAGACCCAGTACTTC. Protein product: CAISESGTLGETQYF.

The chain links TRBV29-1 to TRBJ2-2, with a weak D call TRBD1 (5 bases). Germline V CDR1 and CDR2: SQVTM, ANQGSEA. The CDR3 runs to 13 residues. V gave up 3 bases and J gave up 3 bases, with 8 bases separating them. CDR3 nucleotides: TGCAGCGTTGATGGACATTACACCGGGGAGCTGTTTTTT. It codes for CSVDGHYTGELFF.

The rearrangement uses TRBV10-3 and TRBJ1-2; D not resolved. The germline V and J ends were trimmed by 4 bases and 2 bases, with 14 bases remaining between them. The CDR3 is 15 amino acids. The germline V gene encodes CDR1 ENHRY and CDR2 SYGVKD. The CDR3 DNA is TGTGCCATCAGTGCCCGCGCCCCTTCCAACTATGGCTACACCTTC. It is translated as CAISARAPSNYGYTF.

This clone was detected only once. The rearrangement uses TRBV5-4 and TRBJ2-5, with D possibly being TRBD1 (5 bases). CDR3 size: 15 residues. Trimming left V 0 bases short and J 4 bases short, with 13 bases between. CDR1 is SGHNT and CDR2 is YYREEE in the germline V gene (reference sequence). CDR3 in amino acids: CASSLGLGQRETQYF. The CDR3 DNA reads TGTGCCAGCAGCTTGGGGTTGGGGCAGAGAGAGACCCAGTACTTC.

The chain uses TRBV6-1 and TRBJ2-7; 11 positions agree with TRBD1. The trim removed 0 bases at V and 5 bases at J, leaving 3 bases unmatched. CDR1 MNHNS and CDR2 SASEGT come from the germline V gene. The CDR3 runs 15 residues. CDR3 nucleotide sequence: TGTGCCAGCAGTGAAGCCTCGGGACAGGGGGACGAGCAGTACTTC. It encodes CASSEASGQGDEQYF.

This clone has more than one count but fewer than ten. J is TRBJ2-1 and V is TRBV6-5; TRBD2 matches 8 bases. CDR1 is MNHEY, CDR2 SVGAGI, per germline. V trimming: 2 bases; J trimming: 8 bases; junction bases outside the gene matches: 8. CDR3 size: 15 residues. CDR3 sequence: CASSYISGADHEQFF. The CDR3 DNA is TGTGCCAGCAGTTACATTAGCGGGGCGGATCATGAGCAGTTCTTC.

The chain uses TRBV6-1 and TRBJ2-1; 8 bases line up with TRBD2. With 4 bases clipped from V and 5 bases from J, the junction kept 7 bases outside the gene matches. The CDR3 runs 15 residues. In germline, CDR1 is MNHNS, CDR2 SASEGT. CDR3 in amino acids: CASSVSGGGHNEQFF. DNA for the CDR3: TGTGCCAGCAGTGTGAGCGGGGGCGGCCACAATGAGCAGTTCTTC.

The gene calls are TRBV11-1 and TRBJ2-1, with TRBD2 matching 13 bases. CDR1 and CDR2 from the germline V gene are SGHAT and FQDESV (reference sequence). The CDR3 is 15 residues long. Trimming took 5 bases from V and 15 from J; bases not matched to a gene: 13. The CDR3 here is CASSPGGTSGKVLFF. Written as DNA, the CDR3 is TGTGCCAGCAGCCCCGGGGGGACTAGCGGGAAGGTATTGTTCTTC.

The chain has TRBV9 and TRBJ2-5; the match to TRBD2 covers 13 bases. V gave up 3 bases and J gave up 3 bases; unmatched junction bases: 5. The CDR3 consists of 16 residues. Germline lookup yields CDR1 SGDLS and CDR2 YYNGEE. The CDR3 is CASSGTSGSGKETQYF. CDR3 DNA sequence: TGTGCCAGCAGCGGGACTAGCGGGAGCGGGAAAGAGACCCAGTACTTC.

The chain is built from TRBV4-1 and TRBJ1-1; 9 bases are a match to TRBD1. The V segment lost 0 bases and the J segment 1 base; nucleotides outside the gene matches: 6. This CDR3 comprises 17 residues. Per germline, CDR1 MGHRA and CDR2 YSYEKL. CDR3 DNA sequence: TGCGCCAGCAGCCAAGACCGGGACAGGGTTGCGAACACTGAAGCTTTCTTT. It encodes CASSQDRDRVANTEAFF.